This entry lists 22 T cell receptor beta chains sequenced from one sample in a study of cytomegalovirus exposure and HLA in healthy donors. Vbeta (60) and Jbeta (13) primers were used in the PCR. The protocol was immunoSEQ multiplex PCR, while the TCRdb copy is restricted to in-frame clones and leaves out a portion. The sample's table shows approximately 210,000 clones. The sequenced sample was PBMCs. The receptors shown here come from a woman under 40 in good health and CMV-seropositive.

V usage is TRBV2 and J usage is TRBJ1-5, with a tentative D call TRBD1 (5 bases). The V gene lost 2 bases and the J gene lost 5 bases, with 7 bases spanning the gap. In germline, CDR1 is SNHLY, CDR2 FYNNEI. CDR3 size: 13 residues. The CDR3 DNA sequence: TGTGCCAGCAGTGAACAGGGTGATCAGCCCCAGCATTTT. This sequence encodes CASSEQGDQPQHF.

This chain uses TRBV10-1 with TRBJ2-1; 10 bases map to TRBD1. This CDR3 has 15 amino acids. Looked up from germline, CDR1 is WNHNN and CDR2 is SYGVQD (reference sequence). V lost 3 bases and J lost 7; bases outside the gene matches: 6. The CDR3 region has the DNA TGCGCCAGCAGTGATCGTCGGACAGGGGGGAATGAGCAGTTCTTC. It specifies CASSDRRTGGNEQFF.

V usage is TRBV27 and J usage is TRBJ1-2; D perhaps matches TRBD1 (6 bases). Trimming took 0 bases from V and 6 from J, leaving 11 bases between them. The CDR3 runs to 14 residues. Looked up from germline, CDR1 is MNHEY and CDR2 is SMNVEV (reference sequence). The CDR3 loop is CASSLSKTGHGYTF. CDR3 bases: TGTGCCAGCAGTTTATCGAAAACAGGGCATGGCTACACCTTC.

V and J are TRBV7-6 and TRBJ2-2, with 9 positions matching TRBD1. Germline assignment: CDR1 SGHVS and CDR2 FNYEAQ. V dropped 4 bases and J dropped 7; count of bases not matched to a gene: 7. The CDR3 totals 15 residues. The CDR3 here is CASSSGTGRSGELFF. CDR3 nucleotides: TGTGCCAGCAGCTCAGGGACAGGGCGGAGCGGGGAGCTGTTTTTT.

The chain employs TRBV6-6 and TRBJ2-7, with TRBD1 matching 10 bases. Trimming at V came to 4 bases and at J to 3 bases, leaving 6 bases not matched to a gene. The germline V gene encodes CDR1 MNHNY and CDR2 SVGAGI (reference sequence). The CDR3 runs 15 residues. DNA for the CDR3: TGTGCCAGCAGTTCCCGGGACAGGGGATTCTACGAGCAGTACTTC. Translated, it gives CASSSRDRGFYEQYF.

The chain recombines TRBV5-5 with TRBJ1-2; D is perhaps TRBD1 (5 bases). Germline assignment: CDR1 SGHKS and CDR2 YYEKEE (reference sequence). V shed 1 base and J shed 1 base, with 8 bases lying between them. The CDR3 has 14 residues. The CDR3 nucleotides are TGTGCCAGCAGCTTGAGTCAGGGTAACTATGGCTACACCTTC. Translation: CASSLSQGNYGYTF.

The chain employs TRBV14 and TRBJ1-2; a possible D gene is TRBD1 (6 bases). The CDR3 runs to 18 residues. V gave up 4 bases and J gave up 2 bases, with 23 bases separating them. Per the germline V gene, CDR1 is SGHDN and CDR2 is FVKESK. In DNA form, the CDR3 reads TGTGCCAGCAGCCCACGTACAGGGTTGAGGGTTGGGAACTATGGCTACACCTTC. Protein product: CASSPRTGLRVGNYGYTF.

The rearrangement joins TRBV9 to TRBJ2-2, with TRBD2 matching 9 bases. The CDR3 is 17 amino acids. Germline trimming cut 2 bases from V and 0 bases from J; bases unmatched to any gene: 5. CDR1 and CDR2 from the germline V gene are SGDLS and YYNGEE. CDR3 amino acids: CASSVRRGGANTGELFF. The CDR3 DNA follows: TGTGCCAGCAGCGTCCGGCGGGGGGGCGCGAACACCGGGGAGCTGTTTTTT.

V is TRBV19 and J is TRBJ1-5; D ambiguous. The CDR3 is 14 amino acids. Deletions cut 5 bases from V and 0 bases from J, with 8 bases between. CDR1 is LNHDA and CDR2 is SQIVND in the germline V gene (reference sequence). CDR3 in amino acids: CASSEQASNQPQHF. CDR3 DNA sequence: TGTGCCAGTAGTGAGCAGGCTAGCAATCAGCCCCAGCATTTT.

The chain employs TRBV21-1 and TRBJ2-3; the table gives TRBD1 as D, unverified against the DNA. TRBV21-1 is annotated as a pseudogene. This CDR3 is built from 17 residues. CDR3 DNA sequence: TGTGCCAGCACGGGACAGGTCAATTCCACTGACACAGATACGCAGTATTTT. Its protein product is CASTGQVNSTDTDTQYF.

The chain combines TRBV7-8 with TRBJ2-3, with 8 positions matching TRBD2. V lost 3 bases to trimming and J lost 2 bases; unmatched junction nucleotides: 10. The CDR3 totals 17 residues. Per the germline V gene, CDR1 is SGHVS and CDR2 is FQNEAQ. CDR3 sequence: CASSLSGGGPSTDTQYF. As DNA, the CDR3 is TGTGCCAGCAGCTTGTCCGGGGGGGGGCCCTCCACAGATACGCAGTATTTT.

The genes are TRBV9 and TRBJ2-3, with D perhaps matching TRBD1 (5 bases). V was trimmed by 1 base and J by 2 bases, leaving 11 bases between them. Germline CDR1 is SGDLS and CDR2 is YYNGEE. This CDR3 is 15 amino acids long. The CDR3 protein is CASSVRQGPTDTQYF. CDR3 DNA sequence: TGTGCCAGCAGCGTAAGGCAGGGTCCCACAGATACGCAGTATTTT. Drawing the rest from reference TRBV9 and TRBJ2-3, the complete variable domain is DSGVTQTPKHLITATGQRVTLRCSPRSGDLSVYWYQQSLDQGLQFLIQYYNGEERAKGNILERFSAQQFPDLHSELNLSSLELGDSALYFCASSVRQGPTDTQYFGPGTRLTVL.

As DNA, the CDR3 is TGTGCCAGTAGCACGTCGCCTTGGACTAGCTCATTCTACAATGAGCAGTTCTTC. Amino acids: CASSTSPWTSSFYNEQFF. V usage is TRBV19 and J usage is TRBJ2-1; 8 bases line up with TRBD2. Germline CDR1 LNHDA, CDR2 SQIVND (reference sequence). The CDR3 is 18 residues long. V was clipped by 6 bases and J by 3 bases; unmatched bases: 16.

The chain uses TRBV6-1 and TRBJ2-7; 7 positions agree with TRBD2. Losses at the gene ends were 0 bases for V and 3 bases for J; bases not matched to a gene: 8. CDR3 length equals 16 residues. CDR1 MNHNS and CDR2 SASEGT come from the germline V gene. The CDR3 region has the DNA TGTGCCAGCAGTGAAGCCGGGGGGTATTCGATCTACGAGCAGTACTTC. Its protein product is CASSEAGGYSIYEQYF.

With respect to this clone: The sample contains more than one DNA sequence encoding this CDR3. The chain uses TRBV5-1 and TRBJ2-1; 11 bases agree with TRBD2. V shed 0 bases, J shed 2 bases, and the junction held 1 base outside the gene matches. Germline loops: CDR1 SGHRS, CDR2 YFSETQ. The CDR3 is 16 amino acids. DNA for the CDR3: TGCGCCAGCAGCTTGGGTAGCGGGGGGGCCTACAATGAGCAGTTCTTC. Protein sequence: CASSLGSGGAYNEQFF.

The V gene is TRBV6-1, the J gene TRBJ1-1, with TRBD1 matching 8 bases. Germline trimming cut 4 bases from V and 3 bases from J; bases unmatched to any gene: 7. Germline-derived CDR1 and CDR2 are MNHNS and SASEGT. This CDR3 is built from 15 residues. CDR3 sequence: CASSGRTGWDTEAFF. The DNA for the CDR3 is TGTGCCAGCAGTGGAAGGACAGGGTGGGACACTGAAGCTTTCTTT.

The chain carries TRBV27 and TRBJ1-1, with D perhaps TRBD1 (6 bases). Germline V CDR1 and CDR2: MNHEY, SMNVEV (reference sequence). Trimming removed 0 bases at V and 1 base at J, with 12 bases between. There are 16 residues in the CDR3. The CDR3 region is CASSLSPWTANTEAFF. As DNA, the CDR3 is TGTGCCAGCAGTTTATCCCCGTGGACAGCGAACACTGAAGCTTTCTTT.

The rearrangement links TRBV25-1 to TRBJ1-2; tentative D call: TRBD1 (6 bases). Germline V gene lookup returns CDR1 MGHDK and CDR2 SYGVNS. The CDR3 is made up of 13 amino acids. V lost 10 bases, J lost 2 bases, and 14 bases lay in between. The DNA for the CDR3 is TGTGCCATCAGCCGCGGACAGAACTATGGCTACACCTTC. Encoded protein: CAISRGQNYGYTF.

The V and J genes are TRBV7-9 and TRBJ1-4; no clear D gene. CDR1 and CDR2 from the germline V gene are SEHNR and FQNEAQ (reference sequence). The CDR3 consists of 18 residues. With 1 base removed from V and 5 bases from J, the gap between germline ends came to 20 bases. CDR3 in amino acids: CASSLEPGISGRNEKLFF. CDR3 DNA: TGTGCCAGCAGCTTAGAGCCCGGGATCAGCGGGAGGAATGAAAAACTGTTTTTT.

CDR3 sequence (DNA): TGCGCCAGCAGCATGGAGGAGCGGGCTTACAATGAGCAGTTCTTC. It codes for CASSMEERAYNEQFF. The chain employs TRBV5-1 and TRBJ2-1, with D possibly matching TRBD2 (6 bases). The CDR3 runs 15 residues. Trimming removed 4 bases at V and 4 bases at J, with 15 bases between. The germline CDR1 and CDR2 sequences are SGHRS and YFSETQ.

The gene calls are TRBV4-1 and TRBJ1-1; D remains ambiguous. The CDR3 runs 17 residues. The ends were cut back, 0 bases at V and 6 bases at J, with 20 bases in the middle. Germline CDR1 is MGHRA and CDR2 is YSYEKL. The DNA of the CDR3 is TGCGCCAGCAGCCAAGAGCGGGTTCCCGACATTCACCCTGAAGCTTTCTTT. This sequence encodes CASSQERVPDIHPEAFF.

The chain uses TRBV5-1 and TRBJ2-7; D perhaps matches TRBD2 (6 bases). Trimming left V 7 bases short and J 2 bases short, with 16 bases between. The CDR3 runs 14 residues. Germline loops: CDR1 SGHRS, CDR2 YFSETQ. This CDR3 is CASRTGLPTYEQYF. The CDR3 region has the DNA TGCGCCAGCCGGACGGGACTCCCAACCTACGAGCAGTACTTC.